This TCR beta chain was documented in a study of blood T cells in healthy people across ages. The CDR3 is made up of 17 amino acids. V lost 3 bases, J lost 4 bases, and 12 bases stayed unmatched. The donors, healthy Caucasians from Russia, were aged about 6 to 95. Each donor had roughly 10 milliliters of peripheral blood drawn. Each sample yielded at least 6 million isolated PBMCs. Alongside a J-beta primer mix, a sample-barcoded 5' primer served in a second PCR lasting about 7 to 11 cycles. TCRdb passed the 5' RACE reads through MiXCR, listing each CDR3 protein once. The top ten hold approximately 2% of the sample, which has 2 million or so distinct CDR3 sequences, about 49% seen once.

This chain uses TRBV12-3 or TRBV12-4 with TRBJ1-2; the match to TRBD1 covers 9 bases. Sequencing was done on a sample of blood. This clonotype was obtained from a woman aged 40 to 49 in good health. CDR3 sequence: CASSFRTGALLPYGYTF. Here the CDR3 DNA reads TGTGCCAGCAGTTTTCGGACAGGGGCCCTCTTACCCTATGGCTACACCTTC.